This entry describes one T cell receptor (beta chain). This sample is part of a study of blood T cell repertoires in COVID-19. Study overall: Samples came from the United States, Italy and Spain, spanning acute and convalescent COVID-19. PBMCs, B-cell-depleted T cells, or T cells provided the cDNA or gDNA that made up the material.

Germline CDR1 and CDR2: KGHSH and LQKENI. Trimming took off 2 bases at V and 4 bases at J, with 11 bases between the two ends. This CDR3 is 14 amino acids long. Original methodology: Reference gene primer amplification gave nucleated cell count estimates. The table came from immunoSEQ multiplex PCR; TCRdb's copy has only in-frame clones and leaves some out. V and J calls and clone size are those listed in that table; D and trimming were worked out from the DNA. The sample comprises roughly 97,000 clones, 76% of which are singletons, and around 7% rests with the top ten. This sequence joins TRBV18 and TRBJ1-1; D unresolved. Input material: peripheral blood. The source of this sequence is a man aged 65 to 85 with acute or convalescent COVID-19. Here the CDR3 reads CASSPLRGLTEAFF. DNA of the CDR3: TGTGCCAGCTCACCATTACGAGGGCTCACTGAAGCTTTCTTT.